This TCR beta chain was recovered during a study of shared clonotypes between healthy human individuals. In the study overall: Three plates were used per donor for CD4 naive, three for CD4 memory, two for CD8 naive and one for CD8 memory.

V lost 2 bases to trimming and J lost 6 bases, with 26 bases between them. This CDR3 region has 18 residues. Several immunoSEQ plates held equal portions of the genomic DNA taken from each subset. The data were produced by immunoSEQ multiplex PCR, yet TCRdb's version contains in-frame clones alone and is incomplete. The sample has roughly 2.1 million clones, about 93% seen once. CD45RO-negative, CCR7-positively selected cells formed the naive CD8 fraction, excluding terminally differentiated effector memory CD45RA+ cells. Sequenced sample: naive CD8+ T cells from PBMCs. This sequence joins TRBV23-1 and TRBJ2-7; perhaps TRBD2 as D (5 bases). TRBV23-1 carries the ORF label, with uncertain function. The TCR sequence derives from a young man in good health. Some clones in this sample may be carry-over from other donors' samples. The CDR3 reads CASSQTPAQRVTIPEQYF. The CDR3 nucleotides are TGCGCCAGCAGTCAAACGCCGGCACAGAGGGTAACAATACCCGAGCAGTACTTC.